These 26 T cell receptor beta chains originate from one sample sequenced in a study of blood T cell repertoires in COVID-19. Profiling relied on immunoSEQ multiplex PCR, and the TCRdb table lists in-frame clones only, not all of them. The sample carries approximately 65,000 clones, roughly two thirds recorded once. The sequencing sample was made of PBMCs or T cells enriched from blood (not recorded which). These receptors were obtained from an older woman who had been exposed to COVID-19.

The chain uses TRBV2 and TRBJ1-6; TRBD1 might be the D (6 bases). Per the germline V gene, CDR1 is SNHLY and CDR2 is FYNNEI. This CDR3 is built from 14 residues. V lost 8 bases, J lost 9 bases, and 17 bases lay in between. The chain's CDR3 is CASLLQGGISPLHF. CDR3 DNA: TGTGCCAGCTTACTACAGGGTGGGATTTCACCCCTCCACTTT.

The chain is built from TRBV30 and TRBJ1-2; D unresolved. With 6 bases removed from V and 3 bases from J, the gap between germline ends came to 8 bases. From germline, CDR1 is GTSNPN and CDR2 SVGIG (reference sequence). The CDR3 loop spans 11 amino acids. In DNA, the CDR3 is TGTGCCTGTGGCGGTTACTATGGCTACACCTTC. Its protein product is CACGGYYGYTF.

This clone was observed at least ten times. The CDR3 sequence is CASRSWGGSTDTQYF. CDR3 DNA: TGTGCCAGCAGAAGTTGGGGAGGGAGTACAGATACGCAGTATTTT. The V and J genes are TRBV27 and TRBJ2-3; 7 nucleotides match TRBD2. The CDR3 sequence is 15 residues long. CDR1 and CDR2 from the germline V gene are MNHEY and SMNVEV (reference sequence). The J segment lost 3 bases and the V segment lost 6 bases, leaving 9 bases of the junction unmatched.

This clone was counted between two and nine times. The rearrangement uses TRBV27 and TRBJ1-2; D may be TRBD1 (5 bases). CDR1 and CDR2 from the germline V gene are MNHEY and SMNVEV (reference sequence). V was trimmed by 3 bases and J by 7 bases, leaving 12 bases between them. The CDR3 loop spans 13 amino acids. CDR3 sequence: CASSLEGRVGYTF. CDR3 bases: TGTGCCAGCAGTTTGGAGGGGAGGGTTGGCTACACCTTC.

V gene TRBV7-2 combines with J gene TRBJ1-1, with 8 positions matching TRBD1. Per germline, CDR1 SGHTA and CDR2 FQGNSA. V was clipped by 3 bases and J by 10 bases; unmatched bases: 4. This CDR3 region has 12 residues. This CDR3 is CASSFQGAGAFF. In nucleotides, the CDR3 is TGTGCCAGCAGCTTTCAGGGGGCGGGAGCTTTCTTT.

The chain links TRBV28 to TRBJ1-6; perhaps TRBD1 as D (5 bases). Looked up from germline, CDR1 is MDHEN and CDR2 is SYDVKM. CDR3 size: 16 residues. Trimming removed 6 bases at V and 0 bases at J, with 12 bases between. The chain's CDR3 is CASSPGALSYNSPLHF. The CDR3 nucleotides are TGTGCCAGCAGCCCTGGGGCCCTCTCCTATAATTCACCCCTCCACTTT.

The V and J genes are TRBV7-9 and TRBJ1-5; 9 positions match TRBD1. Germline lookup yields CDR1 SEHNR and CDR2 FQNEAQ (reference sequence). The CDR3 length is 14 residues. V gave up 5 bases and J gave up 5 bases; unmatched junction bases: 4. The CDR3 DNA sequence: TGTGCCAGCAGCATGGACAGGGGAGATCAGCCCCAGCATTTT. Translation gives CASSMDRGDQPQHF.

The gene calls are TRBV5-4 and TRBJ2-7, with TRBD2 identical over 7 bases. Trimming took 2 bases from V and 3 from J; bases not matched to a gene: 5. Per germline, CDR1 SGHNT and CDR2 YYREEE (reference sequence). CDR3 length: 14 residues. CDR3 nucleotide sequence: TGTGCCAGCAGCTTCGGCGGGAGACTCTACGAGCAGTACTTC. Its translation: CASSFGGRLYEQYF.

The chain joins TRBV29-1 to TRBJ2-3; 11 bases are shared with TRBD2. The CDR3 sequence is 17 residues long. The germline V gene encodes CDR1 SQVTM and CDR2 ANQGSEA. Trimming took 4 bases from V and 2 from J; bases not matched to a gene: 11. The CDR3 sequence: CSVGSLAGGSYTDTQYF. Written as DNA, the CDR3 is TGCAGCGTTGGATCCCTAGCGGGGGGTTCCTACACAGATACGCAGTATTTT.

The chain employs TRBV9 and TRBJ1-1; D uncertain. Germline values: CDR1 SGDLS, CDR2 YYNGEE. V was clipped by 0 bases and J by 5 bases, with 8 bases between them. CDR3 length: 13 residues. Here the CDR3 reads CASSVAPKTEAFF. CDR3 coding DNA: TGTGCCAGCAGCGTAGCTCCTAAGACTGAAGCTTTCTTT.

This rearrangement joins TRBV7-6 to TRBJ2-7; D may be TRBD1 (5 bases). Trimming left V 2 bases short and J 5 bases short, with 7 bases between. CDR1 is SGHVS and CDR2 is FNYEAQ in the germline V gene. The CDR3 has 12 amino acids. The CDR3 bases are TGTGCCAGCAGCTTACAGGGTGACGAGCAGTACTTC. Residues: CASSLQGDEQYF.

V is TRBV9 and J is TRBJ1-6; the D is unclear. The CDR3 consists of 14 residues. The germline gives CDR1 SGDLS, CDR2 YYNGEE. The V and J ends lost 6 bases and 7 bases respectively, with 14 bases between them. CDR3 protein: CASTYTAGNSPLHF. CDR3 nucleotide sequence: TGTGCCAGCACCTACACGGCGGGCAATTCACCCCTCCACTTT.

This clone showed up just once. The chain employs TRBV3-1 (or the pseudogene TRBV3-2) and TRBJ2-3, with D hard to call. CDR1 LGHDT and CDR2 YNNKEL come from the germline V gene (reference sequence). The CDR3 consists of 16 residues. Deletions cut 0 bases from V and 0 bases from J, with 10 bases between. This CDR3 reads CASSQDLGISTDTQYF. The CDR3 DNA reads as TGTGCCAGCAGCCAAGATCTGGGCATTAGCACAGATACGCAGTATTTT.

The genes are TRBV5-6 and TRBJ1-1; 8 positions match TRBD1. J gave up 3 bases and V 2 bases, and 9 bases lay outside the gene matches. The CDR3 covers 16 residues. The germline V gene encodes CDR1 SGHDT and CDR2 YYEEEE. The CDR3 spells CASSLGNGQGYTEAFF. The CDR3 nucleotides read TGTGCCAGCAGCTTAGGAAACGGACAGGGCTACACTGAAGCTTTCTTT.

This clone came up a few times. The sample carries other DNA sequences with the same CDR3. The V and J genes are TRBV19 and TRBJ1-5; 9 bases fit TRBD1. V was pared by 6 bases and J by 2 bases, with 5 bases of the junction left unmatched. The CDR3 is 15 residues long. The germline gives CDR1 LNHDA, CDR2 SQIVND (reference sequence). For the CDR3, the DNA is TGTGCCAGTAGGGGGGGACAGGGTGGCAATCAGCCCCAGCATTTT. Translated, it gives CASRGGQGGNQPQHF.

The rearrangement uses TRBV3-1 (or the pseudogene TRBV3-2) and TRBJ1-6, with a tentative D call TRBD1 (5 bases). Germline CDR1 and CDR2: LGHDT and YNNKEL (reference sequence). CDR3 length equals 13 residues. Trimming stripped 8 bases from V and 7 bases from J, with 12 bases between. In DNA, the CDR3 is TGTGCCAGCGCCGGGGGAACCAATTCACCCCTCCACTTT. Protein: CASAGGTNSPLHF.

This chain links TRBV9 with TRBJ2-2; maybe TRBD1 (6 bases). From germline, CDR1 is SGDLS and CDR2 YYNGEE. V lost 6 bases to trimming and J lost 7 bases, with 13 bases between them. The CDR3 covers 13 residues. CDR3: CASTESTGGELFF. DNA for the CDR3: TGTGCCAGCACGGAATCGACAGGCGGGGAGCTGTTTTTT.

This chain uses TRBV3-1 (or the pseudogene TRBV3-2) with TRBJ1-4; 7 bases are shared with TRBD1. CDR1 LGHDT and CDR2 YNNKEL come from the germline V gene (reference sequence). The CDR3 has 17 amino acids. The ends lost 3 bases at V and 11 bases at J; junction bases unmatched: 18. The chain's CDR3 is CASSQINRGDGGGKLFF. Written as DNA, the CDR3 is TGTGCCAGCAGCCAGATTAACAGGGGCGACGGAGGGGGGAAACTGTTTTTT.

This clone turned up a few times. The genes are TRBV30 and TRBJ1-1; the D is unclear. Germline V gene sequence: CDR1 GTSNPN, CDR2 SVGIG (reference sequence). The V end lost 4 bases, the J end lost 4 bases, and 10 bases lay between the germline ends. The CDR3 has 12 amino acids. In nucleotides, the CDR3 is TGTGCCTGGAACGGAGATCCCACTGAAGCTTTCTTT. Protein product: CAWNGDPTEAFF.

The chain links TRBV3-1 (or the pseudogene TRBV3-2) to TRBJ2-5, with D unclear. The CDR3 is made up of 11 amino acids. Trimming removed 3 bases at V and 4 bases at J, with 3 bases between. Per the germline V gene, CDR1 is LGHDT and CDR2 is YNNKEL (reference sequence). CDR3 sequence reads: CASSHLETQYF. The CDR3 DNA reads TGTGCCAGCAGCCACCTAGAGACCCAGTACTTC.

J is TRBJ1-1 and V is TRBV15; D perhaps matches TRBD1 (6 bases). CDR3 length equals 18 residues. CDR1 and CDR2 (germline): LNHNV, YYDKDF (reference sequence). V was shortened by 0 bases and J by 1 base, with 18 bases between the two germline ends. The CDR3 nucleotides read TGTGCCACCAGCAGAGAGGGGGGGGCGTGGCGGACGAACACTGAAGCTTTCTTT. Amino acids: CATSREGGAWRTNTEAFF.

This clone came up many times. Other DNA sequences within the sample encode an identical CDR3. V usage is TRBV7-9 and J usage is TRBJ2-1; a weak D match, TRBD1 (6 bases). This CDR3 is built from 14 residues. With 2 bases removed from V and 4 bases from J, the gap between germline ends came to 9 bases. Germline V CDR1 and CDR2: SEHNR, FQNEAQ (reference sequence). The CDR3 region is CASSLKGGYNEQFF. The CDR3 nucleotides are TGTGCCAGCAGCTTAAAAGGGGGTTACAATGAGCAGTTCTTC.

The chain uses TRBV9 and TRBJ1-4; 7 bases map to TRBD1. The CDR3 contains 15 residues. CDR1 SGDLS and CDR2 YYNGEE come from the germline V gene. V trimming: 0 bases; J trimming: 4 bases; junction bases outside the gene matches: 3. This CDR3 reads CASSVGGQLNEKLFF. DNA of the CDR3: TGTGCCAGCAGCGTAGGGGGACAGCTTAATGAAAAACTGTTTTTT.

J is TRBJ2-3 and V is TRBV27, with D perhaps matching TRBD1 (5 bases). Germline V gives CDR1 MNHEY, CDR2 SMNVEV (reference sequence). The CDR3 runs 12 residues. V was pared by 8 bases and J by 4 bases, with 10 bases between. The CDR3 coding sequence is TGTGCCAGCCGGACATTATCAGATACGCAGTATTTT. Protein: CASRTLSDTQYF.

The chain employs TRBV9 and TRBJ2-3; 13 bases match TRBD2. The CDR3 consists of 16 residues. Per the germline V gene, CDR1 is SGDLS and CDR2 is YYNGEE. Germline trimming cut 3 bases from V and 3 bases from J; bases unmatched to any gene: 4. For the CDR3, the DNA is TGTGCCAGCAGCGGAACTAGCGGGAGGGGAACAGATACGCAGTATTTT. Protein product: CASSGTSGRGTDTQYF.

The gene calls are TRBV6-5 and TRBJ1-2; TRBD1 is a possible D gene (6 bases). V was cut by 4 bases and J by 3 bases, with 12 bases left in between. The CDR3 contains 14 residues. Germline V CDR1 and CDR2: MNHEY, SVGAGI. CDR3 nucleotide sequence: TGTGCCAGCAGTTCGTTGGGGACATACTATGGCTACACCTTC. This translates into CASSSLGTYYGYTF.